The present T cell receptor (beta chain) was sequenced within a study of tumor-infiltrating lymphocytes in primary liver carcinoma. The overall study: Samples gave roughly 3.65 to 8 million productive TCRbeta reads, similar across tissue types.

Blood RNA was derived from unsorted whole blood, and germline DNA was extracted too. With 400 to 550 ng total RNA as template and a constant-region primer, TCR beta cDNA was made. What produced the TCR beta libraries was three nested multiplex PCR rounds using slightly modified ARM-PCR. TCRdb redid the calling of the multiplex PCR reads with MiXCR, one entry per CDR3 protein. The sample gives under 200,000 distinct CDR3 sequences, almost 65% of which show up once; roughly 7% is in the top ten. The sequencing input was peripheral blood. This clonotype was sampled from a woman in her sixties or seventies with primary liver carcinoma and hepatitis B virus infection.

CDR3 in DNA: TGTGCCAGCAGCTTGGATCGACAGACCCAAGAGACCCAGTACTTC. Protein product: CASSLDRQTQETQYF. The chain combines TRBV5-4 with TRBJ2-5; D is possibly TRBD1 (5 bases). V was shortened by 0 bases and J by 1 base, with 10 bases between the two germline ends. The CDR3 contains 15 residues. The germline V gene has CDR1 SGHNT and CDR2 YYREEE (reference sequence).